The clone carrying this TCR beta chain was detected only once. The antigen remains undetermined. This entry belongs to a study of cytomegalovirus exposure and HLA in healthy donors. The overall study: The same platform was used for the 90 to 150 validation repertoires as for the 650 to 800 first-cohort repertoires, as reported in a later analysis.

Trimming took 4 bases from V and 10 from J; bases not matched to a gene: 7. The germline CDR1 and CDR2 sequences are SGDLS and YYNGEE. The CDR3 runs to 14 residues. Only in-frame clones appear in the TCRdb table, and some are missing; sequencing was by immunoSEQ multiplex PCR. The profile covers 150,000 to 200,000 clones, with about 81% appearing a single time and less than 1.5% taken by the ten largest. General observations from the study: Three of the chains that were CMV-associated were confirmed in vitro to be specific for CMV antigens.

This TCR derives from a woman aged 25-40 years in good health and CMV-seronegative. The gene calls are TRBV9 and TRBJ1-6; 8 bases are shared with TRBD1. Sequencing used PBMCs. This CDR3 reads CASSPTGAGSPLHF. CDR3 DNA: TGTGCCAGCAGCCCGACAGGGGCCGGGTCACCCCTCCACTTT.